The TCR beta chain under discussion was sequenced for a study of OX40 agonist ivuxolimab in advanced cancers. The repertoire was sequenced with immunoSEQ multiplex PCR; TCRdb's copy has only in-frame clones and lacks some. The sample shows tens of thousands of clones, 84% of them seen only once. Study-wide results and caveats: By week 6 at 0.1 to 3.0 mg/kg, blood CD4+ and CD8+ T cells had expanded clonally. Compared with CD4+, CD8+ T cells on average had more expanded clones.

Details on this clone: Its target is unknown.

CDR3 length equals 20 residues. The trim removed 6 bases at V and 0 bases at J, leaving 15 bases unmatched. Germline V gives CDR1 MNHEY, CDR2 SMNVEV (reference sequence). The clonotype was recovered from an adult with an advanced solid tumor such as melanoma, head and neck, liver or kidney cancer. V usage is TRBV27 and J usage is TRBJ2-4; 12 bases are a match to TRBD1. The sequences come from CD4+ or CD8+ T cells sorted from blood, collected in a trial of the OX40 agonist ivuxolimab. The CDR3 coding sequence is TGTGCCAGCAGGTTCCCCTCGGGACAGGGGGCTGAGGTAGCCAAAAACATTCAGTACTTC. Translation: CASRFPSGQGAEVAKNIQYF.